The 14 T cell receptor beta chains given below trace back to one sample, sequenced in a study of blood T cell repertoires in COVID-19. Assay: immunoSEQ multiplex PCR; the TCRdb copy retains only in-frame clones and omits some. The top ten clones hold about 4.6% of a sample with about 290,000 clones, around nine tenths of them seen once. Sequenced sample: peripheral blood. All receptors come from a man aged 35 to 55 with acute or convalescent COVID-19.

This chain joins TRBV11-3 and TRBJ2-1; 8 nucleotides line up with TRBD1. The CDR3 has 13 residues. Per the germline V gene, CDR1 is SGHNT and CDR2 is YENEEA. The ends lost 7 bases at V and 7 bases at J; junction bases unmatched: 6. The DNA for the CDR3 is TGTGCCAGCACCCGGACAGGGTGGAATGAGCAGTTCTTC. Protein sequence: CASTRTGWNEQFF.

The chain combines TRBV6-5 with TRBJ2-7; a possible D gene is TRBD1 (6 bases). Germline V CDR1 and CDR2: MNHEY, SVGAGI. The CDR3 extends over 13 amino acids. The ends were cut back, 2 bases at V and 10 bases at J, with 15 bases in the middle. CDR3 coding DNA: TGTGCCAGCAGTTACGGGGGCCGGGGCCAACAGTACTTC. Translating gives CASSYGGRGQQYF.

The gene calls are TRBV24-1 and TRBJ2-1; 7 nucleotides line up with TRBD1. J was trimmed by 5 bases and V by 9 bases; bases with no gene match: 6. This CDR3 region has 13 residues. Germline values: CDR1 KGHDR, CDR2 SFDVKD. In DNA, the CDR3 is TGTGCCACCGCCGGGACAGCTGACAATGAGCAGTTCTTC. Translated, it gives CATAGTADNEQFF.

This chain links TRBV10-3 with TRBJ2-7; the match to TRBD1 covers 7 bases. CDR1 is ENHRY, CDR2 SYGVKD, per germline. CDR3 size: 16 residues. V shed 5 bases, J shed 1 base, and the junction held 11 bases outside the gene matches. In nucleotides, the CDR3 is TGTGCCATCAGTCAGGCTTTTGGGGACAGATCCTACGAGCAGTACTTC. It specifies CAISQAFGDRSYEQYF.

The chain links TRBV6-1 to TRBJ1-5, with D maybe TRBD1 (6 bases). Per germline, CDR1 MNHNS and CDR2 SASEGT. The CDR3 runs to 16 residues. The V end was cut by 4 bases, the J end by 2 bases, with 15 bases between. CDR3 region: CASSASQGAGNQPQHF. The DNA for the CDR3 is TGTGCCAGCAGTGCTTCACAGGGAGCGGGCAATCAGCCCCAGCATTTT.

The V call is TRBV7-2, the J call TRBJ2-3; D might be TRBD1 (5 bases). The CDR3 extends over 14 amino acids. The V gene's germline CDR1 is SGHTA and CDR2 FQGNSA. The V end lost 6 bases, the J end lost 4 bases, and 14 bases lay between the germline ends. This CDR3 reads CASSRQGGPDTQYF. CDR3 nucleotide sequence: TGTGCCAGCAGTCGCCAGGGTGGCCCAGATACGCAGTATTTT.

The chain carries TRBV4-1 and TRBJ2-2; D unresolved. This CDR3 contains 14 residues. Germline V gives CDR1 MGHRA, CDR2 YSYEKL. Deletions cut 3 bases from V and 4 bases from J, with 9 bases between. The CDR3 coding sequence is TGCGCCAGCAGCCACCGGTACAGCACCGGGGAGCTGTTTTTT. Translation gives CASSHRYSTGELFF.

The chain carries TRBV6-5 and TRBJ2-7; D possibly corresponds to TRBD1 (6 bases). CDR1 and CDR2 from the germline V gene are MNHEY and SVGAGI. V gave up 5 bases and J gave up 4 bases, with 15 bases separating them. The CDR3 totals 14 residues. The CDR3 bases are TGTGCCAGCAGTCCGACAGGCCCAACTTACGAGCAGTACTTC. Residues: CASSPTGPTYEQYF.

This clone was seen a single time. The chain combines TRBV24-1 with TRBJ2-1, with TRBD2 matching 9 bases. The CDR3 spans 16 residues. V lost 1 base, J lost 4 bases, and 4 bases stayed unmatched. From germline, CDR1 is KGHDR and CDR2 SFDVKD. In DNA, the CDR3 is TGTGCCACCAGTGATTTAGCGGGGGGACATTACAATGAGCAGTTCTTC. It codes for CATSDLAGGHYNEQFF.

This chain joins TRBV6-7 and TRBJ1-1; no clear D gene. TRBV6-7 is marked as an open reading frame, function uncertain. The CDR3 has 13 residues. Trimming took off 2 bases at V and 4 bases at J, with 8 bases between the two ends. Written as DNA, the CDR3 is TGTGCCAGCAGTTACCCGGAGGGCACTGAAGCTTTCTTT. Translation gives CASSYPEGTEAFF.

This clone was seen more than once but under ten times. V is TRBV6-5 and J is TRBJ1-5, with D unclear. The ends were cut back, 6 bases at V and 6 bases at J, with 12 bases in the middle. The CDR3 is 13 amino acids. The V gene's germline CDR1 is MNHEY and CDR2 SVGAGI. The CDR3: CASSFSGSQPQHF. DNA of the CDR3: TGTGCCAGCAGCTTCTCAGGTTCTCAGCCCCAGCATTTT.

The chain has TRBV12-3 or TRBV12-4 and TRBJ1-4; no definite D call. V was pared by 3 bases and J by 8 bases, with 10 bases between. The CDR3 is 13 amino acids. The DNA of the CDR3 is TGTGCCAGCAGTTTTCTGAGAGGGGAAAAACTGTTTTTT. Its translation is CASSFLRGEKLFF.

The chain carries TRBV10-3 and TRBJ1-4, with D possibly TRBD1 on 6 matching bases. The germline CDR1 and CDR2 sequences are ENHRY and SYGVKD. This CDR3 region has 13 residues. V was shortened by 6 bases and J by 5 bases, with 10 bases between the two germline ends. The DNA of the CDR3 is TGTGCCATCAGGGACAGAGACAATGAAAAACTGTTTTTT. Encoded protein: CAIRDRDNEKLFF.

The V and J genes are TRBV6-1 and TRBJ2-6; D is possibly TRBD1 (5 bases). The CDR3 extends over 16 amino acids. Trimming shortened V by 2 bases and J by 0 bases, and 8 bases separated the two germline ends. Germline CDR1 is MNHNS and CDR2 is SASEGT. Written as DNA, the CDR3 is TGTGCCAGCAGTGAATCAACAGGCTCTGGGGCCAACGTCCTGACTTTC. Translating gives CASSESTGSGANVLTF.